A single T cell receptor beta chain is shown here with its context. Its antigen is not known. This record comes from a study of T cell responses to AZD1222 COVID-19 vaccine. Overall study: Combined were second doses at about 4 or about 12 weeks. General study findings and limits: Among those given AZD1222, only five or six were seropositive at baseline. Repertoires were sampled only after the peak T cell response. The donor cohort was predominantly white British with a female majority, and clonal diversity may have been underestimated.

Profiling relied on immunoSEQ multiplex PCR, and the TCRdb table lists in-frame clones only, not all of them. The sample contains 150,000 to 200,000 clones, less than 95% of which appear only once. Trimming cost V 5 bases and J 4 bases, with 14 bases left between them. The germline V gene encodes CDR1 SEHNR and CDR2 FQNEAQ (reference sequence). The CDR3 sequence is 14 residues long. This clonotype was obtained from an adult in good health. The chain is built from TRBV7-9 and TRBJ1-2, with D perhaps TRBD1 (6 bases). The starting material was peripheral blood, obtained on day 0 of AZD1222 vaccination. The CDR3 nucleotides read TGTGCCAGCAGCCCCTACGGACAGTTCTATGGCTACACCTTC. The encoded protein is CASSPYGQFYGYTF.